Here is one T cell receptor (beta chain) with its context. Its antigen is not identified. The data stem from a study of T cells in Graves' hyperthyroidism and ophthalmopathy. Overall study: Prior to any treatment, at the point of initial diagnosis, peripheral blood was collected.

Study-level points and caveats: Most thyroid-expanded clonotypes above 0.001 were also found in blood. Ophthalmopathy could be told apart from stable hyperthyroidism with a 13 V-J model.

The TCR beta CDR3 regions underwent amplification using RNA transcripts as the source. First-round RT-PCR targeting the TCR CDR3 was performed with the HTBI primer set. TCRdb reprocessed the multiplex PCR reads via MiXCR and lists one record per CDR3 protein. The sample lists roughly 350,000 distinct CDR3 sequences, around 14% seen once, with around 24% in the top ten. No ophthalmopathy progression within 18 months constituted stable Graves' hyperthyroidism. The V end was cut by 4 bases, the J end by 3 bases, with 12 bases between. The CDR3 is 15 residues long. Looked up from germline, CDR1 is MDHEN and CDR2 is SYDVKM.

The TCR originated in a woman in her 30s with Graves' hyperthyroidism. J is TRBJ2-2 and V is TRBV28, with D perhaps matching TRBD1 or TRBD2 (6 bases each). The sequencing input was blood. The DNA for the CDR3 is TGTGCCAGCAGTTCCCGGGGGCTCTACACCGGGGAGCTGTTTTTT. Protein: CASSSRGLYTGELFF. Combining the CDR3 with reference TRBV28 and TRBJ2-2 gives the whole variable domain DVKVTQSSRYLVKRTGEKVFLECVQDMDHENMFWYRQDPGLGLRLIYFSYDVKMKEKGDIPEGYSVSREKKERFSLILESASTNQTSMYLCASSSRGLYTGELFFGEGSRLTVL.